This T cell receptor beta chain was captured in a study of T-cell memory formation after mild COVID-19. Overall study: The two donors had largely donor-specific TCR clusters. Study-wide findings and caveats: The study found balanced CD4/CD8 in clones contracting day 15 to 85 and a CD4+ lean in later expanders. Contracting clones localized mainly to CM and EM when CD4+ and mainly to EMRA when CD8+.

CDR3 length: 13 amino acids. Germline V CDR1 and CDR2: SGHRS, YFSETQ. V lost 4 bases to trimming and J lost 4 bases, with 11 bases between them. 5'RACE primed at constant segments yielded TCR alpha and TCR beta cDNA libraries bearing sample barcodes and UMIs. Each CDR3 protein is one row after TCRdb ran MiXCR on the 5' RACE reads. The sample lists around 440,000 distinct CDR3 sequences, around a sixth occurring once. There are many counts of this clonotype. Antigen unknown. Sequenced material: PBMCs or a T cell subset sorted from them (not recorded which). The chain couples TRBV5-1 to TRBJ1-2, with D unclear. The sequence was obtained from an adult woman who had mild COVID-19 (a few samples of this study predate the infection). Cell type and time point are not known. The chain's CDR3 is CASSDTSGYGYTF. The CDR3, as DNA: TGCGCCAGCAGCGACACGTCAGGCTATGGCTACACCTTC. The full variable domain, in which reference TRBV5-1 and TRBJ1-2 provide the parts outside the CDR3, is KAGVTQTPRYLIKTRGQQVTLSCSPISGHRSVSWYQQTPGQGLQFLFEYFSETQRNKGNFPGRFSGRQFSNSRSEMNVSTLELGDSALYLCASSDTSGYGYTFGSGTRLTVV.